The rows below give T cell receptor beta chains drawn from one sample of a study of blood T cell repertoires in COVID-19. The data were produced by immunoSEQ multiplex PCR, yet TCRdb's version contains in-frame clones alone and is incomplete. The profile shows around 200,000 clones, around 84% of them singletons. Sample: peripheral blood. The receptors come from a man in his forties or fifties with active or convalescent COVID-19. CDR3s include the opening cysteine and the closing phenylalanine or tryptophan. The order of the fields is V gene, D gene, J gene, CDR3 protein. D genes are given only for firm matches.

v_gene: TRBV7-3; d_gene: NA; j_gene: TRBJ1-4; CDR3aa: CASSSGHPRSEKLFF
v_gene: TRBV7-3; d_gene: TRBD1; j_gene: TRBJ2-3; CDR3aa: CASSGMTGDTQYF
v_gene: TRBV7-8; d_gene: NA; j_gene: TRBJ1-2; CDR3aa: CASSLNAGGHGYTF
v_gene: TRBV7-2; d_gene: TRBD1; j_gene: TRBJ1-2; CDR3aa: CASSPGTGLDGYTF
v_gene: TRBV30; d_gene: TRBD1; j_gene: TRBJ1-2; CDR3aa: CAWSADRGLYGYTF
v_gene: TRBV19; d_gene: NA; j_gene: TRBJ1-5; CDR3aa: CASARSDLQGIRRQSNQPQHF
v_gene: TRBV3-1/TRBV3-2; d_gene: NA; j_gene: TRBJ2-1; CDR3aa: CASSNPGGSPNEQFF
v_gene: TRBV4-1; d_gene: NA; j_gene: TRBJ1-4; CDR3aa: CASSQVQAYNEKLFF
v_gene: TRBV30; d_gene: NA; j_gene: TRBJ1-5; CDR3aa: CAWEQGPNQPQHF
v_gene: TRBV24-1; d_gene: NA; j_gene: TRBJ1-2; CDR3aa: CATSDLKGYTF
v_gene: TRBV29-1; d_gene: NA; j_gene: TRBJ2-3; CDR3aa: CSVLKGASTDTQYF
v_gene: TRBV4-2; d_gene: TRBD1; j_gene: TRBJ1-2; CDR3aa: CASSQPQGGNGYTF
v_gene: TRBV19; d_gene: NA; j_gene: TRBJ1-2; CDR3aa: CASSFLGEYGYTF
v_gene: TRBV27; d_gene: NA; j_gene: TRBJ2-2; CDR3aa: CASSSGQYTGELFF
v_gene: TRBV12-2; d_gene: NA; j_gene: TRBJ1-4; CDR3aa: CASRLAISDRGGEKLFF
v_gene: TRBV18; d_gene: NA; j_gene: TRBJ1-1; CDR3aa: CASSPARGGVAEAFF
v_gene: TRBV4-1; d_gene: NA; j_gene: TRBJ1-5; CDR3aa: CASSQDSYGESAQPQHF
v_gene: TRBV24-1; d_gene: TRBD1; j_gene: TRBJ2-1; CDR3aa: CATSDVTGVDNEQFF
v_gene: TRBV4-1; d_gene: NA; j_gene: TRBJ1-1; CDR3aa: CASSPYNPRRDTEAFF
v_gene: TRBV28; d_gene: TRBD1; j_gene: TRBJ1-2; CDR3aa: CASSFSGQGRSGYTF
v_gene: TRBV28; d_gene: NA; j_gene: TRBJ2-3; CDR3aa: CASRSKEGGGTDTQYF
v_gene: TRBV14; d_gene: TRBD2; j_gene: TRBJ2-1; CDR3aa: CASSQAAGSWNEQFF
v_gene: TRBV9; d_gene: TRBD2; j_gene: TRBJ2-7; CDR3aa: CASSVGAAGDPRYEQYF
v_gene: TRBV14; d_gene: TRBD1; j_gene: TRBJ1-2; CDR3aa: CASSQGGGQSYGYTF
v_gene: TRBV13; d_gene: NA; j_gene: TRBJ2-7; CDR3aa: CASSLGPPRATFLYEQYF
v_gene: TRBV3-1/TRBV3-2; d_gene: TRBD1; j_gene: TRBJ1-6; CDR3aa: CASSQTGGANNSPLHF
v_gene: TRBV28; d_gene: NA; j_gene: TRBJ2-5; CDR3aa: CASKGQSETQYF
v_gene: TRBV4-1; d_gene: NA; j_gene: TRBJ2-5; CDR3aa: CASSHPRDNPPQETQYF
v_gene: TRBV24-1; d_gene: TRBD1; j_gene: TRBJ2-1; CDR3aa: CATSDLRGQGRGDEQFF
v_gene: TRBV3-1/TRBV3-2; d_gene: TRBD2; j_gene: TRBJ2-1; CDR3aa: CASSPSGGEQFF
v_gene: TRBV29-1; d_gene: NA; j_gene: TRBJ2-7; CDR3aa: CSVKGTDSYEQYF
v_gene: TRBV18; d_gene: NA; j_gene: TRBJ2-6; CDR3aa: CASSPPDSLAGANVLTF
v_gene: TRBV5-1; d_gene: NA; j_gene: TRBJ2-1; CDR3aa: CASSLVGEGGNEQFF
v_gene: TRBV5-8; d_gene: NA; j_gene: TRBJ1-2; CDR3aa: CASSLVREESYGYTF
v_gene: TRBV6-6; d_gene: NA; j_gene: TRBJ1-5; CDR3aa: CASSRFRGTTKRDYSNQPQHF
v_gene: TRBV7-6; d_gene: NA; j_gene: TRBJ2-3; CDR3aa: CASSLAHGSTDTQYF
v_gene: TRBV3-1/TRBV3-2; d_gene: TRBD1; j_gene: TRBJ2-7; CDR3aa: CASSRDRGLNEQYF
v_gene: TRBV10-2; d_gene: NA; j_gene: TRBJ1-2; CDR3aa: CASARGGIDYGYTF
v_gene: TRBV7-3; d_gene: TRBD1; j_gene: TRBJ1-6; CDR3aa: CASSPGTAPNSPLHF
v_gene: TRBV30; d_gene: TRBD1; j_gene: TRBJ1-5; CDR3aa: CAWRGQGGQPQHF
v_gene: TRBV5-1; d_gene: TRBD2; j_gene: TRBJ2-3; CDR3aa: CASSLLAGAADTQYF
v_gene: TRBV7-3; d_gene: NA; j_gene: TRBJ2-1; CDR3aa: CASSLNNYEQFF
v_gene: TRBV11-2; d_gene: TRBD1; j_gene: TRBJ1-5; CDR3aa: CASSLRTGRDQPQHF
v_gene: TRBV5-4; d_gene: NA; j_gene: TRBJ1-5; CDR3aa: CASSSQGSNQPQHF
v_gene: TRBV29-1; d_gene: NA; j_gene: TRBJ1-3; CDR3aa: CSVDLLSGNTIYF
v_gene: TRBV11-3; d_gene: NA; j_gene: TRBJ2-5; CDR3aa: CASSHKWALKETQYF
v_gene: TRBV5-6; d_gene: TRBD1; j_gene: TRBJ2-5; CDR3aa: CASRTTGGQETQYF